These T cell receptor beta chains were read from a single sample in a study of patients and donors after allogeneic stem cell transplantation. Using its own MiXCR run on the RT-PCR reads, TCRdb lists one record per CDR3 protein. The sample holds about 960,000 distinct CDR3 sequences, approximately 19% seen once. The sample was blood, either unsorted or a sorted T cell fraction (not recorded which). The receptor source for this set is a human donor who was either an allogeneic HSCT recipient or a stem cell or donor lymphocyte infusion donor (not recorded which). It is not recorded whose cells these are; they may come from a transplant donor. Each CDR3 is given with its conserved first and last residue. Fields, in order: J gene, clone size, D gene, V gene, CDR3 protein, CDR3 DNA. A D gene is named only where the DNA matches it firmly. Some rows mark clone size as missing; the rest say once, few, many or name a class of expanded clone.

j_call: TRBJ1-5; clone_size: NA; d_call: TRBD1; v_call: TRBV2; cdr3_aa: CASSELGQGGQPQHF; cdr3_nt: TGTGCCAGCAGTGAACTGGGACAGGGAGGGCAGCCCCAGCATTTT
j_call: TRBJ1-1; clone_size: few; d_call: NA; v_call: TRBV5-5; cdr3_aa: CASILDTYGTEAFF; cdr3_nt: TGTGCCAGCATTCTCGATACATACGGCACTGAAGCTTTCTTT
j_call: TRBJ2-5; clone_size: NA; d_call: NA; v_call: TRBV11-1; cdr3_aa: CASSLNGKETQYF; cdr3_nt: TGTGCCAGCAGCTTGAACGGAAAAGAGACCCAGTACTTC
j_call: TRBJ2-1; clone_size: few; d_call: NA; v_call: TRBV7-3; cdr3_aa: CASSLIPGDDEQFF; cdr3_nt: TGTGCCAGCAGCTTAATACCGGGAGACGATGAGCAGTTCTTC
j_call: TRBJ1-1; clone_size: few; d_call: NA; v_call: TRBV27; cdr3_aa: CASSSGQSLHTEAFF; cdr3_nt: TGTGCCAGCAGTTCCGGACAGTCTTTGCACACTGAAGCTTTCTTT
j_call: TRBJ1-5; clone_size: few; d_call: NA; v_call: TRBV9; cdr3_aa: CASSYRDHQPQHF; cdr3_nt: TGTGCCAGCAGCTACCGGGATCACCAGCCCCAGCATTTT
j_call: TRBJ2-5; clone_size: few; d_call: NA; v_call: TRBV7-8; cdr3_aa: CASSFRVQETQYF; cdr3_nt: TGTGCCAGCAGCTTCCGGGTCCAAGAGACCCAGTACTTC
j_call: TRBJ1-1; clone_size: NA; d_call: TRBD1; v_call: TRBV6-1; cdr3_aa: CASSVGQPSEAFF; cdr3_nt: TGTGCCAGCAGTGTGGGACAGCCTAGTGAAGCTTTCTTT
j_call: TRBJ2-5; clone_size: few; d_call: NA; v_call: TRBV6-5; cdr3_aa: CASSYGGPQETQYF; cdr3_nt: TGTGCCAGCAGTTACGGCGGGCCCCAAGAGACCCAGTACTTC
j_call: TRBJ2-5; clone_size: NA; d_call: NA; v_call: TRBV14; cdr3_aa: CASSQESPRTGETQYF; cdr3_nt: TGTGCCAGCAGCCAAGAGTCCCCAAGGACGGGAGAGACCCAGTACTTC
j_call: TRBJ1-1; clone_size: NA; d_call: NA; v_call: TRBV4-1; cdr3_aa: CASSQDLVEGMRAEAFF; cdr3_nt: TGCGCCAGCAGCCAAGACTTGGTGGAGGGGATGAGGGCTGAAGCTTTCTTT
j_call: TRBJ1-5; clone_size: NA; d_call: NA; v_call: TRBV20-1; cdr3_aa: CSASPRRGSGHQPQHF; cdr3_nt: TGCAGTGCTAGCCCCAGGCGAGGGAGTGGGCATCAGCCCCAGCATTTT
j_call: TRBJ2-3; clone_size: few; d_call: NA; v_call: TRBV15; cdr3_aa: CATSRELTRQNTDTQYF; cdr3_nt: TGTGCCACCAGCAGAGAGTTGACCCGACAGAACACAGATACGCAGTATTTT
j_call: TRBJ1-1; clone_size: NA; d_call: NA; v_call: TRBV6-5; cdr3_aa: CASSYSLLNTEAFF; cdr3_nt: TGTGCCAGCAGTTACTCGCTGTTGAACACTGAAGCTTTCTTT
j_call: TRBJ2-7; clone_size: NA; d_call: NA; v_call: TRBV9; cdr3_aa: CASSVGQAELYEQYF; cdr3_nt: TGTGCCAGCAGCGTAGGCCAAGCTGAGCTCTACGAGCAGTACTTC
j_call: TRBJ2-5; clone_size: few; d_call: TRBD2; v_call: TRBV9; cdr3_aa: CASSASGLQETQYF; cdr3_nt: TGTGCCAGCAGCGCTAGCGGACTACAAGAGACCCAGTACTTC
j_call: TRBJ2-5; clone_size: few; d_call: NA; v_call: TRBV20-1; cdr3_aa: CSARGSRDSLEPQYF; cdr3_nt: TGCAGTGCTAGAGGGAGCCGGGACTCCCTGGAGCCCCAGTACTTC
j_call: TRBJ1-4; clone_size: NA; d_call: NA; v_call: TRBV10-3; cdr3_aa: CAISEIGSNEKLFF; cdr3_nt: TGTGCCATCAGTGAAATAGGTAGTAATGAAAAACTGTTTTTT
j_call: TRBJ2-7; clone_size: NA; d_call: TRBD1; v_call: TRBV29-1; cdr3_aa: CSVWGTGGNPTYEQYF; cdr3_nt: TGCAGCGTCTGGGGGACAGGGGGCAATCCCACCTACGAGCAGTACTTC
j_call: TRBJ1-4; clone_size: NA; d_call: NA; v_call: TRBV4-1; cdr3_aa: CASSQAREKLFF; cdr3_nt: TGCGCCAGCAGCCAAGCTCGGGAAAAACTGTTTTTT